This T cell receptor beta chain comes out of a study of T cell responses to AZD1222 COVID-19 vaccine. Study at large: Doses given second, at about 4 or about 12 weeks, were pooled.

CDR3 size: 20 residues. CDR1 and CDR2 (germline): SNHLY, FYNNEI. Trimming cost V 4 bases and J 4 bases; bases outside gene matches: 17. Repertoires were generated with immunoSEQ multiplex PCR, while TCRdb's copy carries only in-frame clones and drops some. The table has around 120,000 clones, around 92% seen once; the top ten hold 2.9%. This receptor was identified in an adult in good health. The material was peripheral blood, obtained on day 0 of AZD1222 vaccination. The chain recombines TRBV2 with TRBJ2-2; TRBD2 aligns across 11 bases. The CDR3 nucleotides are TGTGCCAGCAGTGTATCCGGGACTAGCGGAGAAGAATTTTCCACCGGGGAGCTGTTTTTT. Translating it yields CASSVSGTSGEEFSTGELFF.